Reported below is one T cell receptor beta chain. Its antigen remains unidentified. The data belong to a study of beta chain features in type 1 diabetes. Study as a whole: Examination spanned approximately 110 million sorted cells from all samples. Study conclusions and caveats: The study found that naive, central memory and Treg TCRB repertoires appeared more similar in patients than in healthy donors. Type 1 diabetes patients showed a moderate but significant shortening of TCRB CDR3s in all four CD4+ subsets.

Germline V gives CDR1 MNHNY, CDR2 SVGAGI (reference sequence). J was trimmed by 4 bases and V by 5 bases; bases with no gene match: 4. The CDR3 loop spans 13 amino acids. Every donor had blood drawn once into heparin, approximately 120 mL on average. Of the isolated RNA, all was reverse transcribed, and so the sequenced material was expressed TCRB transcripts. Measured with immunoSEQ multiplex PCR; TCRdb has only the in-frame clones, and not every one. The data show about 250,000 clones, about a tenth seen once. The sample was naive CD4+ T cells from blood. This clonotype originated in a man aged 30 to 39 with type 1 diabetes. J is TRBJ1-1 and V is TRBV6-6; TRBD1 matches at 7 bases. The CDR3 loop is CASSTQGSTEAFF. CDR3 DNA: TGTGCCAGCAGTACACAGGGGAGCACTGAAGCTTTCTTT.